The present entry profiles one T cell receptor beta chain with its context. CDR3 length: 18 residues. CDR1 is MDHEN and CDR2 is SYDVKM in the germline V gene. V lost 5 bases and J lost 2, with 24 bases in between. This record comes from a study of PD-L1 blockade in urothelial cancer. Time point meaning: pretreatment peripheral blood. Method: immunoSEQ multiplex PCR; TCRdb's copy keeps in-frame clones and lacks some. The data contain some 57,000 clones, more than 80% of them singletons. Source: PBMCs, taken around atezolizumab (anti-PD-L1) treatment. The chain is built from TRBV28 and TRBJ1-2, with TRBD1 as a possible D gene (6 bases). The receptor was isolated from a man over 45 with urothelial cancer. In DNA, the CDR3 is TGTGCCAGCAGTCTTGGAGGCCTAAGGACGACAGGAAACTATGGCTACACCTTC. Its protein is CASSLGGLRTTGNYGYTF.